A selection of T cell receptor beta chains follows, all from one sample in a study of blood T cells in healthy people across ages. TCRdb independently ran MiXCR on the 5' RACE reads; one entry per CDR3 protein. The top ten hold roughly 14% of the sample, which has about a million distinct CDR3 sequences, 35% to 40% seen once. Sample: blood. The receptors were gathered from a man younger than 30 in good health. CDR3s leave out the opening cysteine and the closing phenylalanine or tryptophan. The D gene is left open where the match is weak.

j_call,v_call,d_call,cdr3_aa
TRBJ2-2,TRBV4-1,TRBD1,TSSQESGQGAGGELF
TRBJ2-4,TRBV2,NA,ASSEYREITIQY
TRBJ1-2,TRBV6-5,TRBD1,ASSSPVTGVYGYT
TRBJ2-1,TRBV20-1,NA,SARDRRGEQF
TRBJ1-6,TRBV20-1,NA,SARDHVSLH
TRBJ2-1,TRBV20-1,NA,SARDPVSSYNEQF
TRBJ1-1,TRBV7-2,NA,ASSSQTAGTEAF
TRBJ1-4,TRBV10-3,TRBD1,ATQDRGNEKLF
TRBJ2-3,TRBV5-1,TRBD1,ASSLWGQGTTSSTDTQY
TRBJ2-2,TRBV7-8,TRBD2,ASSLGSGKMNTGELF
TRBJ2-7,TRBV7-9,NA,ASSLSVGGLTYEQY
TRBJ1-2,TRBV12-3/TRBV12-4,NA,ASSLDPGDLLGYT
TRBJ1-2,TRBV6-5,NA,ASSSGVIGYT
TRBJ2-7,TRBV6-7,TRBD1,ASRNTGASYEQY
TRBJ1-5,TRBV7-2,NA,ASSLVATGGNQPQH
TRBJ1-6,TRBV2,NA,ASKRDITGDSPLH
TRBJ2-3,TRBV4-1,TRBD2,ASSRPSGDTDTQY
TRBJ2-3,TRBV6-6,TRBD1,ASSSRDRGNTDTQY
TRBJ1-2,TRBV4-2,NA,ASSQGTGGYT
TRBJ2-7,TRBV20-1,NA,SARAGRSTYEQY
TRBJ2-5,TRBV28,NA,ASSPSGTPQETQY
TRBJ1-4,TRBV7-2,TRBD1,ASSSQRGGDEKLF
TRBJ1-1,TRBV3-1,NA,ASSSYRVGTEAF
TRBJ2-5,TRBV5-1,NA,ASSWSGAPIATQY
TRBJ2-3,TRBV6-2/TRBV6-3,NA,ASSDPRSESTDTQY
TRBJ2-1,TRBV2,TRBD2,ASSASGNNEQF
TRBJ2-1,TRBV3-1,TRBD1,ASSSSTGYNEQF
TRBJ1-2,TRBV4-2,NA,ASSQTGMGYT
TRBJ1-5,TRBV7-2,NA,ASSLTGPSNQPQH
TRBJ2-3,TRBV9,NA,ASSRHPGTDTQY
TRBJ1-1,TRBV2,NA,ASSVRVEAF
TRBJ1-5,TRBV29-1,NA,SVAEGFSNQPQH
TRBJ1-5,TRBV6-1,NA,ASSVQSGTYQPQH
TRBJ2-7,TRBV2,NA,ASSEGLATTHEQY
TRBJ2-3,TRBV4-2,NA,ASSQGGTHTYTQY
TRBJ2-3,TRBV10-3,TRBD2,ATLTGTDTSGGRHTETQY
TRBJ1-4,TRBV12-3/TRBV12-4,TRBD1,ASSPDRANEKLF
TRBJ2-7,TRBV12-3/TRBV12-4,NA,ASSRGLFSDEQY
TRBJ1-6,TRBV3-1,NA,ASSQAGTENSPLH
TRBJ1-2,TRBV6-6,NA,ASSYSNTGSSYGYT
TRBJ2-1,TRBV27,TRBD1,ASSKRDRYNEQF
TRBJ2-1,TRBV5-1,NA,ASSGRTSRSYNEQF
TRBJ2-1,TRBV12-3/TRBV12-4,TRBD2,ASSSERGGYNEQF
TRBJ1-6,TRBV20-1,NA,SAVSSRGYNSPPH
TRBJ1-2,TRBV6-6,TRBD1,ASSQAETGVDYGYT
TRBJ2-3,TRBV4-3,TRBD2,ASSQHTSGDYPDTQY
TRBJ2-4,TRBV7-2,TRBD2,ARSTLAGGPLTKNIQY
TRBJ1-3,TRBV20-1,NA,SAKRRVPGNTIY
TRBJ1-2,TRBV18,TRBD1,ASSPTGPYYGYT
TRBJ1-2,TRBV20-1,NA,SASRGNYGYT
TRBJ2-3,TRBV6-2/TRBV6-3,TRBD2,ASRHRDYRTDTQY